This entry lists 2 T cell receptor beta chains sequenced from one sample in a study of blood T cell repertoires in COVID-19. TCRdb's table, derived via immunoSEQ multiplex PCR, lists solely in-frame clones and lacks some. The table shows 410,000 or so clones, with approximately 90% occurring only once. Sequenced: peripheral blood. Every receptor here comes from a woman aged 40 to 49 with COVID-19, enrolled during active disease.

This chain connects TRBV5-4 to TRBJ1-1; 7 nucleotides line up with TRBD1. CDR1 is SGHNT and CDR2 is YYREEE in the germline V gene (reference sequence). Unmatched junction bases numbered 9, after V lost 3 bases and J lost 1 base. The CDR3 is 16 residues long. The DNA of the CDR3 is TGTGCCAGCAGCTCAACCCCAGGGGGTGGGAACACTGAAGCTTTCTTT. This gives the protein CASSSTPGGGNTEAFF.

The chain is built from TRBV5-1 and TRBJ1-1, with a possible D match to TRBD1 (6 bases). The V gene's germline CDR1 is SGHRS and CDR2 YFSETQ. There are 14 residues in the CDR3. V lost 6 bases and J lost 0, with 12 bases in between. The CDR3 sequence is CASTGGSMNTEAFF. The DNA of the CDR3 is TGCGCCAGCACGGGGGGCAGCATGAACACTGAAGCTTTCTTT.